One and the same sample provided the 26 T cell receptor beta chains below, sequenced in a study of T cell responses to AZD1222 COVID-19 vaccine. TCRdb's copy holds only in-frame clones and misses some; the assay was immunoSEQ multiplex PCR. The sample lists about 140,000 clones, about 89% occurring once. The input for sequencing was peripheral blood, taken on day 0 of AZD1222 vaccination. Every receptor here comes from an adult in good health.

The chain combines TRBV29-1 with TRBJ2-1; D may be TRBD2 (5 bases). The CDR3 is 13 amino acids. The V and J ends lost 2 bases and 8 bases respectively, with 13 bases between them. Germline CDR1 and CDR2: SQVTM and ANQGSEA. The CDR3 DNA sequence: TGCAGCGTTGAACCGACTAATAAGTATGAGCAGTTCTTC. Translated, it gives CSVEPTNKYEQFF.

The rearrangement uses TRBV6-5 and TRBJ1-5; maybe TRBD1 (5 bases). The CDR3 has 14 amino acids. Germline assignment: CDR1 MNHEY and CDR2 SVGAGI. Between the trimmed V and J ends, which lost 6 bases and 0 bases, there was a span of 9 bases. The CDR3 bases are TGTGCCAGCAGCAGCAGGGATAGCAATCAGCCCCAGCATTTT. As protein: CASSSRDSNQPQHF.

This clone was seen a handful of times. V gene TRBV4-2 combines with J gene TRBJ2-5; D unclear. The CDR3 has 16 amino acids. Trimming left V 1 base short and J 3 bases short, with 15 bases between. CDR1 and CDR2 from the germline V gene are LGHNA and YNFKEQ. CDR3 nucleotide sequence: TGTGCCAGCAGCCAAGTAAATGAAGCGCAAAAAGAGACCCAGTACTTC. Translating it yields CASSQVNEAQKETQYF.

The chain joins TRBV23-1 to TRBJ1-2; D not certain. TRBV23-1 is labeled an ORF, and its function is uncertain. This CDR3 has 16 amino acids. V was shortened by 0 bases and J by 4 bases, with 15 bases between the two germline ends. CDR3 region: CASSQSSSLGGYGYTF. The CDR3 DNA follows: TGCGCCAGCAGTCAATCTTCGTCACTTGGAGGCTATGGCTACACCTTC.

Regarding this clone: The same CDR3 can be traced to other DNA sequences in this sample. The chain joins TRBV18 to TRBJ2-5, with 9 bases lining up with TRBD1. This CDR3 is built from 14 residues. Germline lookup yields CDR1 KGHSH and CDR2 LQKENI. After removal of 3 bases from V and 4 bases from J, the junction contained 3 bases not matched to a gene. The CDR3 DNA is TGTGCCAGCTCACCCGGGACAGGGCGAGAGACCCAGTACTTC. Its protein is CASSPGTGRETQYF.

This chain links TRBV5-6 with TRBJ1-4, with D maybe TRBD1 (6 bases). Germline lookup yields CDR1 SGHDT and CDR2 YYEEEE. The CDR3 is 15 amino acids. The germline V and J ends were trimmed by 5 bases and 3 bases, with 14 bases remaining between them. CDR3 in amino acids: CASSSRGEANEKLFF. The CDR3 region has the DNA TGTGCCAGCAGTAGTAGGGGGGAGGCTAATGAAAAACTGTTTTTT. Looking up the rest from reference TRBV5-6 and TRBJ1-4 gives the full variable domain: DAGVTQSPTHLIKTRGQQVTLRCSPKSGHDTVSWYQQALGQGPQFIFQYYEEEERQRGNFPDRFSGHQFPNYSSELNVNALLLGDSALYLCASSSRGEANEKLFFGSGTQLSVL.

The CDR3 is CASSLAAGPEKLFF. As DNA, the CDR3 is TGTGCCAGCAGCTTAGCGGCGGGGCCTGAAAAACTGTTTTTT. The chain has TRBV7-9 and TRBJ1-4; maybe TRBD1 (5 bases). This CDR3 has 14 residues. Germline V CDR1 and CDR2: SEHNR, FQNEAQ (reference sequence). V lost 0 bases to trimming and J lost 7 bases, with 9 bases between them.

This chain connects TRBV4-1 to TRBJ1-5; possibly TRBD1 for D (5 bases). The V and J ends lost 1 base and 4 bases respectively, with 14 bases between them. Germline assignment: CDR1 MGHRA and CDR2 YSYEKL. The CDR3 contains 16 residues. The DNA of the CDR3 is TGCGCCAGCAGCCAAGTCGGGGGACCAAGGAATCAGCCCCAGCATTTT. Protein sequence: CASSQVGGPRNQPQHF.

V gene TRBV6-2 or TRBV6-3 combines with J gene TRBJ2-1; D is undetermined. Germline V gene lookup returns CDR1 MNHEY and CDR2 SVGEGT. The CDR3 runs 14 residues. V was pared by 0 bases and J by 6 bases, with 9 bases between. The CDR3 DNA follows: TGTGCCAGCAGTTACTCGAGTAACGGCAATGAGCAGTTCTTC. It yields the protein CASSYSSNGNEQFF.

V is TRBV5-4 and J is TRBJ2-7; 7 bases fit TRBD1. The CDR3 length is 12 residues. Germline V CDR1 and CDR2: SGHNT, YYREEE (reference sequence). Trimming removed 7 bases from V and 3 bases from J; junction bases left unmatched: 4. DNA of the CDR3: TGTGCCAGCGGGGACAGAAACTACGAGCAGTACTTC. Translated: CASGDRNYEQYF.

The rearrangement uses TRBV9 and TRBJ2-7, with 10 bases matching TRBD1. The germline V gene has CDR1 SGDLS and CDR2 YYNGEE. This CDR3 region has 13 residues. With V trimmed by 4 bases and J by 7 bases, 5 bases remained unmatched. This CDR3 reads CASSMGQGSEQYF. Written as DNA, the CDR3 is TGTGCCAGCAGCATGGGACAGGGGAGTGAGCAGTACTTC.

With respect to this clone: At one end, the junction sequence differs from germline, possibly due to a read error. This chain joins TRBV7-7 and TRBJ1-2; 9 nucleotides align to TRBD1. Germline V gene lookup returns CDR1 SSHAT and CDR2 FNYEAQ (reference sequence). The CDR3 loop spans 15 amino acids. CDR3 loop: CASSLEGQGVGGYTF. DNA for the CDR3: TGTGCTAGCAGCTTAGAGGGACAGGGCGTGGGTGGCTACACCTTC.

This clone was picked up one time. The chain has TRBV6-5 and TRBJ1-6, with 7 nucleotides matching TRBD1. There are 16 residues in the CDR3. The ends lost 3 bases at V and 10 bases at J; junction bases unmatched: 12. The V gene's germline CDR1 is MNHEY and CDR2 SVGAGI. CDR3 sequence (DNA): TGTGCCAGCAGTTATCTGGGACAGAACGGCAACTCACCCCTCCACTTT. Protein: CASSYLGQNGNSPLHF.

The rearrangement joins TRBV15 to TRBJ1-1, with D unclear. Per the germline V gene, CDR1 is LNHNV and CDR2 is YYDKDF (reference sequence). CDR3 length: 13 amino acids. Trimming pared 5 bases from V and 6 bases from J, leaving 13 bases between. The CDR3: CATSFRTGAEAFF. DNA of the CDR3: TGTGCCACCAGCTTCCGGACTGGCGCTGAAGCTTTCTTT.

CDR3 protein: CASSFGDRVNSPLHF. CDR3 bases: TGTGCCAGCAGTTTTGGGGACAGGGTGAATTCACCCCTCCACTTT. This rearrangement joins TRBV28 to TRBJ1-6, with TRBD1 identical over 9 bases. The CDR3 sequence is 15 residues long. Germline-derived CDR1 and CDR2 are MDHEN and SYDVKM. V trimming: 3 bases; J trimming: 7 bases; junction bases outside the gene matches: 4.

The chain has TRBV5-1 and TRBJ2-3; 8 nucleotides line up with TRBD2. The CDR3 is 17 amino acids. Germline V gives CDR1 SGHRS, CDR2 YFSETQ. V gave up 0 bases and J gave up 10 bases; unmatched junction bases: 16. The CDR3 reads CASSLAPLSGALQAQYF. The CDR3 nucleotides are TGCGCCAGCAGCTTGGCCCCACTTAGCGGGGCCCTTCAAGCGCAGTATTTT.

V gene TRBV6-5 combines with J gene TRBJ1-6, with D possibly being TRBD1 (6 bases). V was trimmed by 6 bases and J by 9 bases, leaving 15 bases between them. This CDR3 has 14 residues. Germline values: CDR1 MNHEY, CDR2 SVGAGI. The CDR3 DNA is TGTGCCAGCAGCCCGAGGGGGTCCAGTTCACCCCTCCACTTT. Encoded protein: CASSPRGSSSPLHF.

J is TRBJ2-5 and V is TRBV1; the D segment call TRBD1 is taken from the table without a DNA check. TRBV1 constitutes a pseudogene. CDR3 length: 12 residues. The CDR3 DNA sequence: TGCACCAGCGCCCGGACACAAGAGACCCAGTACTTC. This translates into CTSARTQETQYF.

The rearrangement links TRBV19 to TRBJ1-1; a weak D match, TRBD1 (6 bases). Germline values: CDR1 LNHDA, CDR2 SQIVND (reference sequence). V was pared by 9 bases and J by 2 bases, with 19 bases between. The CDR3 contains 15 residues. The CDR3 nucleotides read TGTGCCAGGCCAAGGGGGAGATCGTACAACACTGAAGCTTTCTTT. Encoded protein: CARPRGRSYNTEAFF.

The chain joins TRBV29-1 to TRBJ2-5; no definite D call. Per germline, CDR1 SQVTM and CDR2 ANQGSEA. Trimming shortened V by 1 base and J by 5 bases, and 8 bases separated the two germline ends. The CDR3 sequence is 12 residues long. The CDR3 protein is CSVEASLETQYF. The CDR3 region has the DNA TGCAGCGTTGAAGCGTCTTTGGAGACCCAGTACTTC.

A few counts support this clone. This chain links TRBV7-6 with TRBJ2-1; 8 bases align to TRBD1. The CDR3 totals 16 residues. Trimming took 6 bases from V and 5 from J; bases not matched to a gene: 12. Germline V gene data show CDR1 as SGHVS and CDR2 as FNYEAQ. CDR3 sequence (DNA): TGTGCCAGCAGATTAACCCCGGGACAGGACCACAATGAGCAGTTCTTC. Translating gives CASRLTPGQDHNEQFF.

The chain is built from TRBV19 and TRBJ2-6; D not certain. The CDR3 has 13 amino acids. Germline CDR1 LNHDA, CDR2 SQIVND (reference sequence). Trimming pared 7 bases from V and 0 bases from J, leaving 4 bases between. This chain's CDR3 is CASTVSGANVLTF. CDR3 nucleotide sequence: TGTGCCAGTACCGTCTCTGGGGCCAACGTCCTGACTTTC.

This clone has a single count. J is TRBJ1-4 and V is TRBV6-1; 10 bases are a match to TRBD1. CDR3 length equals 16 residues. Unmatched junction bases numbered 8, after V lost 2 bases and J lost 8 bases. Germline assignment: CDR1 MNHNS and CDR2 SASEGT. The CDR3 reads CASSEWGTGDREKLFF. Written as DNA, the CDR3 is TGTGCCAGCAGTGAATGGGGGACAGGGGATAGGGAAAAACTGTTTTTT.

This clone has just one count. The chain combines TRBV7-8 with TRBJ1-2, with D possibly matching TRBD1 (5 bases). Trimming stripped 7 bases from V and 1 base from J, with 13 bases between. CDR1 and CDR2 (germline): SGHVS, FQNEAQ. The CDR3 runs to 14 residues. CDR3: CASTPPGGNYGYTF. The CDR3 DNA follows: TGTGCCAGCACCCCGCCGGGGGGTAACTATGGCTACACCTTC. Full variable domain (remainder filled in from reference TRBV7-8 and TRBJ1-2): GAGVSQSPRYKVAKRGQDVALRCDPISGHVSLFWYQQALGQGPEFLTYFQNEAQLDKSGLPSDRFFAERPEGSVSTLKIQRTQQEDSAVYLCASTPPGGNYGYTFGSGTRLTVV.

The V and J genes are TRBV9 and TRBJ2-5; 12 bases fit TRBD1. V dropped 3 bases and J dropped 5; count of bases not matched to a gene: 8. Looked up from germline, CDR1 is SGDLS and CDR2 is YYNGEE. This CDR3 contains 16 residues. This CDR3 reads CASSAGDRGRAETQYF. CDR3 DNA: TGTGCCAGCAGCGCTGGGGACAGGGGGCGGGCGGAGACCCAGTACTTC.

This chain joins TRBV5-1 and TRBJ2-1; 9 nucleotides agree with TRBD2. Germline assignment: CDR1 SGHRS and CDR2 YFSETQ. The CDR3 runs to 15 residues. V gave up 4 bases and J gave up 0 bases; unmatched junction bases: 2. CDR3 nucleotides: TGCGCCAGCAGCGATAGCGGGAGCTCCTACAATGAGCAGTTCTTC. Translation: CASSDSGSSYNEQFF.